These 22 T cell receptor beta chains came from one sample sequenced in a study of metastatic and nonmetastatic thyroid tumors. TCRdb re-analyzed the PCR reads through MiXCR. The sample has tens of thousands of clones; around 28% are singletons. All patients reached thyroid surgery having received no treatment beforehand. Sequenced: blood. The receptors derive from a female donor with papillary thyroid cancer or a benign thyroid nodule (not recorded which). Some clones in this sample may be carry-over from other donors' samples.

As for this clone: Mismatch with germline at one junction end may stem from a read error. The chain is built from TRBV5-1 and TRBJ2-7, with 7 positions matching TRBD2. Germline loops: CDR1 SGHRS, CDR2 YFSETQ. The CDR3 loop spans 14 amino acids. CDR3 loop: CARSWGGMPYEQEF. The DNA for the CDR3 is TGCGCCCGCAGCTGGGGGGGGATGCCCTACGAGCAGGAATTC.

This clone rates as medium-sized. J is TRBJ1-2 and V is TRBV7-8; D remains ambiguous. Per germline, CDR1 SGHVS and CDR2 FQNEAQ. This CDR3 spans 13 amino acids. V dropped 5 bases and J dropped 3 bases, with 10 bases sitting between them. Written as DNA, the CDR3 is TGTGCCAGCAGCCCTGGACGCCACTATGGCTACACCTTC. This codes for CASSPGRHYGYTF.

This clone showed up just a few times. The chain couples TRBV2 to TRBJ1-5; perhaps TRBD1 as D (5 bases). The CDR3 covers 14 residues. Trimming took 4 bases from V and 7 from J, leaving 14 bases between them. The germline CDR1 and CDR2 sequences are SNHLY and FYNNEI. CDR3 residues: CASSVEGAGQPQHF. The DNA of the CDR3 is TGTGCCAGCAGTGTAGAAGGGGCGGGACAGCCCCAGCATTTT.

This clone is medium-sized (0.01 to 0.1%). The chain employs TRBV5-1 and TRBJ2-1; D is ambiguous. This CDR3 region has 13 residues. The V gene's germline CDR1 is SGHRS and CDR2 YFSETQ. V was cut by 4 bases and J by 6 bases, with 11 bases left in between. The CDR3 DNA reads as TGCGCCAGCAGCGGTCCGGTTACCAATGAGCAGTTCTTC. Residues: CASSGPVTNEQFF.

In its sample, this clone was seen a few times. J is TRBJ2-7 and V is TRBV6-1; a possible D gene is TRBD2 (5 bases). CDR1 is MNHNS and CDR2 is SASEGT in the germline V gene. Trimming pared 6 bases from V and 4 bases from J, leaving 19 bases between. CDR3 size: 15 residues. The CDR3 loop reads CASSLGSSGPYEQYF. The CDR3 DNA is TGTGCCAGCAGCCTGGGGTCCAGCGGCCCTTACGAGCAGTACTTC.

The chain recombines TRBV2 with TRBJ1-5, with D uncertain. Trimming cost V 1 base and J 0 bases, with 10 bases left between them. The germline CDR1 and CDR2 sequences are SNHLY and FYNNEI. The CDR3 covers 16 residues. In nucleotides, the CDR3 is TGTGCCAGCAGTGAAGGGACGGACTATAGCAATCAGCCCCAGCATTTT. Its translation: CASSEGTDYSNQPQHF.

In regard to this clone: Likely a read error: the CDR3 ends without its conserved phenylalanine or tryptophan. Because the CDR3's place on the DNA is in doubt, the DNA is left out and the CDR3 is given as listed by TCRdb. The CDR3 loop is CASSQDRFP. This chain uses TRBV14 with TRBJ2-7. Germline assignment: CDR1 SGHDN and CDR2 FVKESK. The CDR3 is 9 residues long, ends included.

The chain links TRBV6-2 or TRBV6-3 to TRBJ2-7; 7 nucleotides match TRBD2. The CDR3 sequence is 14 residues long. Germline V lookup: CDR1 MNHEY, CDR2 SVGEGT. J gave up 10 bases and V 6 bases, and 15 bases lay outside the gene matches. CDR3 nucleotide sequence: TGTGCCAGCAGACCCGCGGGAGCTACCTACCGCCAGTACTTC. Translating gives CASRPAGATYRQYF.

This clone was recorded many times. The genes are TRBV7-6 and TRBJ1-1; TRBD1 agrees at 10 bases. With V trimmed by 4 bases and J by 4 bases, 9 bases remained unmatched. CDR1 and CDR2 from the germline V gene are SGHVS and FNYEAQ. This CDR3 is 16 amino acids long. The CDR3 here is CASSSRDRGYGTEAFF. CDR3 in DNA: TGTGCCAGCAGCTCCCGGGACAGGGGATATGGCACTGAAGCTTTCTTT.

This clone was seen ten or more times. The rearrangement links TRBV4-3 to TRBJ2-1, with 7 bases aligning to TRBD2. The CDR3 is 17 amino acids. CDR1 LGHNA and CDR2 YSLEER come from the germline V gene. V dropped 3 bases and J dropped 0; count of bases not matched to a gene: 8. CDR3 region: CASSHAGGGSSYNEQFF. CDR3 bases: TGCGCCAGCAGCCATGCCGGCGGCGGGAGCTCCTACAATGAGCAGTTCTTC.

As regards this clone: Its ends do not fully match the called genes, so a read error is possible. The genes are TRBV9 and TRBJ2-7; D may be TRBD1 (6 bases). This CDR3 region has 15 residues. The V gene's germline CDR1 is SGDLS and CDR2 YYNGEE. CDR3 coding DNA: TGTGCCAGGAGCGTTGAAGGCCAGGGGCGCAACGTGCAGTACTTC. Protein sequence: CARSVEGQGRNVQYF.

This clone was counted ten times or more. The chain links TRBV20-1 to TRBJ2-7; 11 nucleotides match TRBD2. V shed 1 base and J 5 bases; nucleotides not matched to a gene: 4. CDR3 size: 14 residues. The germline gives CDR1 DFQATT, CDR2 SNEGSKA (reference sequence). The CDR3 nucleotides are TGCAGTGCTAGAGGACTAGCGGGGTATAACGAGCAGTACTTC. Translating gives CSARGLAGYNEQYF.

Many counts were recorded for this clone. This sequence may be a read error, since a much larger clone differs from it by one base. For the CDR3, the DNA is TGTGCCAGTAGTATTTCCTTGACTAACTATGGCTACGCCTTC. It is translated as CASSISLTNYGYAF. This chain connects TRBV19 to TRBJ1-2; no clear D. Germline V lookup: CDR1 LNHDA, CDR2 SQIVND (reference sequence). The CDR3 sequence is 14 residues long. Together with reference TRBV19 and TRBJ1-2, the CDR3 gives the full variable domain: DGGITQSPKYLFRKEGQNVTLSCEQNLNHDAMYWYRQDPGQGLRLIYYSQIVNDFQKGDIAEGYSVSREKKESFPLTVTSAQKNPTAFYLCASSISLTNYGYAFGSGTRLTVV.

This clone is labeled as medium-sized. V is TRBV20-1 and J is TRBJ2-7; 14 bases line up with TRBD2. CDR1 is DFQATT and CDR2 is SNEGSKA in the germline V gene (reference sequence). This CDR3 contains 18 residues. V trimming: 3 bases; J trimming: 5 bases; junction bases outside the gene matches: 15. CDR3 in amino acids: CSARPATGLAGDRDEQYF. CDR3 DNA: TGCAGTGCTAGGCCAGCTACGGGACTAGCGGGAGATCGGGACGAGCAGTACTTC.

This clone was recorded at least ten times. V usage is TRBV10-3 and J usage is TRBJ2-1, with 7 bases identical to TRBD1. CDR3 size: 11 residues. J lost 9 bases, V lost 5 bases, and 1 base had no gene match. CDR1 is ENHRY and CDR2 is SYGVKD in the germline V gene. The CDR3 loop reads CAISNRGEQFF. The DNA for the CDR3 is TGTGCCATCAGTAACAGGGGTGAGCAGTTCTTC.

About this clone itself: Compared with germline, one end of the junction differs, possibly owing to a read error. The rearrangement uses TRBV6-4 and TRBJ2-3; the D is unclear. The CDR3 has 14 amino acids. Germline V gene data show CDR1 as MRHNA and CDR2 as SNTAGT. The DNA of the CDR3 is TGTGCCTGCAGTGACTCCACCCGCGCAGATAGGCAGTATTTT. Amino acid sequence: CACSDSTRADRQYF.

This clone was observed many times. The V call is TRBV6-1, the J call TRBJ1-5; 8 bases align to TRBD1. V lost 6 bases, J lost 4 bases, and 11 bases stayed unmatched. The CDR3 runs to 16 residues. Germline CDR1 is MNHNS and CDR2 is SASEGT. The CDR3 nucleotides read TGTGCCAGCAGCTCCCCGGACAGGGAAAGAAATCAGCCCCAGCATTTT. Residues: CASSSPDRERNQPQHF.

The sample holds many counts of this clone. The genes are TRBV12-3 or TRBV12-4 and TRBJ2-5, with D unresolved. The CDR3 spans 13 residues. V was clipped by 2 bases and J by 5 bases, with 9 bases between them. The DNA of the CDR3 is TGTGCCAGCAGTTTATTCAGTATGGAGACCCAGTACTTC. Amino acid sequence: CASSLFSMETQYF.

This clone was counted many times. This chain connects TRBV13 to TRBJ1-3; TRBD1 matches at 12 bases. The CDR3 runs 16 residues. From germline, CDR1 is PRHDT and CDR2 FYEKMQ (reference sequence). J was trimmed by 3 bases and V by 2 bases; bases with no gene match: 2. CDR3 coding DNA: TGTGCCAGCAGCTTACGGGACAGGGGGCTTGGAAACACCATATATTTT. Amino acids: CASSLRDRGLGNTIYF.

This chain connects TRBV9 to TRBJ2-7; 9 bases fit TRBD1. The germline CDR1 and CDR2 sequences are SGDLS and YYNGEE. V was pared by 2 bases and J by 4 bases, with 4 bases of the junction left unmatched. This CDR3 comprises 14 residues. For the CDR3, the DNA is TGTGCCAGCAGCGTGGACAGGGGTGGGTACGAGCAGTACTTC. Translated, it gives CASSVDRGGYEQYF.

In regard to this clone: Germline is not matched at one junction end, which may reflect a read error. This sequence joins TRBV2 and TRBJ1-5; a weak D match, TRBD1 (6 bases). The germline gives CDR1 SNHLY, CDR2 FYNNEI. The CDR3 totals 14 residues. The CDR3 spells CASSGGRVSQPQKF. In nucleotides, the CDR3 is TGTGCCAGCAGCGGGGGGCGAGTTTCTCAGCCCCAGAAGTTT. Complete variable domain (other parts from reference TRBV2 and TRBJ1-5): EPEVTQTPSHQVTQMGQEVILRCVPISNHLYFYWYRQILGQKVEFLVSFYNNEISEKSEIFDDQFSVERPDGSNFTLKIRSTKLEDSAMYFCASSGGRVSQPQKFGDGTRLSIL.

The rearrangement joins TRBV6-4 to TRBJ2-3; D is possibly TRBD1 or TRBD2 (7 bases each). Germline V gene data show CDR1 as MRHNA and CDR2 as SNTAGT. The CDR3 sequence is 19 residues long. V was cut by 5 bases and J by 2 bases, with 26 bases left in between. The DNA for the CDR3 is TGTGCCAGCAGTAGGACGTTCAGGGGGTCTCTAGCGGTCACAGATACGCAGTATTTT. Translated: CASSRTFRGSLAVTDTQYF.